The 7 T cell receptor beta chains presented below share a single source sample, sequenced in a study of tumor-infiltrating lymphocytes in primary liver carcinoma. Germline DNA was also extracted, and blood RNA was taken from unsorted whole blood. The investigators made TCR beta cDNA from around 530 ng total RNA, using a constant-region primer. Nested multiplex PCR, run for three rounds with slightly modified ARM-PCR, yielded TCR beta libraries. Forward primers for TRBV1-TRBV30 and a C-beta reverse primer served the first two PCR rounds, at roughly 10 cycles each. Each CDR3 protein gets one entry after TCRdb re-called the multiplex PCR reads with MiXCR. The table lists 310,000 or so distinct CDR3 sequences, approximately 54% of them singletons. The sequencing input was peripheral blood. Receptors were obtained from a woman aged 25 to 39 with primary liver carcinoma and hepatitis B virus infection.

This clonotype occurred many times. The chain employs TRBV29-1 and TRBJ1-1, with a weak D call TRBD1 (5 bases). The CDR3 has 12 amino acids. Germline V lookup: CDR1 SQVTM, CDR2 ANQGSEA. V was shortened by 7 bases and J by 4 bases, with 13 bases between the two germline ends. The CDR3 is CSASTVRTEAFF. DNA of the CDR3: TGCAGCGCATCGACAGTTCGCACTGAAGCTTTCTTT.

Notes on this clonotype: Since no conserved phenylalanine or tryptophan closes the CDR3, a read error is the likely cause. V usage is TRBV11-2 and J usage is TRBJ1-5; D remains ambiguous. This CDR3 contains 15 residues. Deletions cut 5 bases from V and 2 bases from J, with 13 bases between. Germline V gene lookup returns CDR1 SGHAT and CDR2 FQNNGV. The CDR3 spells CASSKDRGGNQPQHS. CDR3 nucleotides: TGTGCCAGCAGCAAGGACCGGGGAGGCAATCAGCCCCAGCATTCT.

This clonotype was detected a few times. The V gene is TRBV5-4, the J gene TRBJ2-7; D may correspond to TRBD1 or TRBD2 (6 bases each). Trimming shortened V by 4 bases and J by 5 bases, and 16 bases separated the two germline ends. The germline V gene has CDR1 SGHNT and CDR2 YYREEE (reference sequence). CDR3 length: 14 residues. For the CDR3, the DNA is TGTGCCAGCAGCCTCGGCCCGGGGGCTAACGAGCAGTACTTC. Translating gives CASSLGPGANEQYF.

The chain carries TRBV5-1 and TRBJ2-3; 7 nucleotides match TRBD1. Germline CDR1 is SGHRS and CDR2 is YFSETQ. The CDR3 contains 14 residues. V lost 7 bases, J lost 0 bases, and 5 bases stayed unmatched. The DNA for the CDR3 is TGCGCCAGCTACGGGACAGTTAGCACAGATACGCAGTATTTT. Residues: CASYGTVSTDTQYF.

This clonotype has only a few counts. The chain recombines TRBV10-3 with TRBJ2-7; TRBD2 is a possible D gene (6 bases). The CDR3 sequence is 17 residues long. Germline V gene lookup returns CDR1 ENHRY and CDR2 SYGVKD. V was clipped by 3 bases and J by 5 bases, with 23 bases between them. In DNA form, the CDR3 reads TGTGCCATCAGTGATCCCCTAGCGCGGGGAGGAGGGAACGAGCAGTACTTC. Translation gives CAISDPLARGGGNEQYF.

In regard to this clonotype: The missing conserved phenylalanine or tryptophan at the end of this CDR3 makes a read error likely. The chain recombines TRBV28 with TRBJ2-5; D is perhaps TRBD2 (5 bases). This CDR3 contains 12 residues. Germline V gene data show CDR1 as MDHEN and CDR2 as SYDVKM. This CDR3 is CASSSGPETQYL. The CDR3 region has the DNA TGTGCCAGCAGCAGCGGTCCGGAGACACAGTACCTC.

With regard to this clonotype: Possible read error: a much larger clone is one base away. V gene TRBV12-3 or TRBV12-4 combines with J gene TRBJ2-3; TRBD1 matches 10 bases. This CDR3 spans 14 amino acids. The CDR3 sequence is CASSSGQGIDTHYF. CDR3 coding DNA: TGTGCCAGCAGTTCGGGACAGGGGATAGATACGCACTATTTT.